This T cell receptor (beta chain) was captured in a study of blood T cells in healthy people across ages. Study observations and caveats: CMV infection status of these donors was not known.

This clonotype was counted at least ten times. Its antigen is unidentified. Germline CDR1 MNHNS, CDR2 SASEGT. The CDR3 sequence is 16 residues long. V was pared by 5 bases and J by 0 bases, with 10 bases of the junction left unmatched. Using a J-beta primer mix together with a sample-barcoded 5' primer, a second PCR was run for roughly 7 to 12 cycles. TCRdb called the 5' RACE reads again in MiXCR, with one record for every CDR3 protein. The table has roughly 700,000 distinct CDR3 sequences, approximately 31% seen once; the top ten hold roughly 14%. The gene calls are TRBV6-1 and TRBJ2-7; 7 nucleotides align to TRBD2. The sequence came from a woman older than 75 in good health. The sequencing sample was made of blood. For the CDR3, the DNA is TGTGCCAGCAGTCCTCTGCGCGGCGGGAGCTCCTACGAGCAGTACTTC. It yields the protein CASSPLRGGSSYEQYF.